The 23 T cell receptor beta chains below were found in one sample sequenced in a study of T cell repertoires in cytomegalovirus infection. No cognate antigen is known for these TCRs. TCRdb reprocessed the reads via MiXCR and lists one record per CDR3 protein. The sample has approximately 280,000 distinct CDR3 sequences; under 25% are singletons. Here the sequenced sample was cultured PBMCs, taken from culture after CMV antigen stimulation. The receptors derive from a human donor in good health (CMV status not recorded). Some clones in this sample may be carry-over from other donors' samples.

This chain connects TRBV29-1 to TRBJ2-7, with TRBD1 matching 8 bases. From germline, CDR1 is SQVTM and CDR2 ANQGSEA. This CDR3 has 14 residues. J gave up 4 bases and V 2 bases, and 7 bases lay outside the gene matches. The CDR3: CSVELQGAGYEQYF. The CDR3 DNA follows: TGCAGCGTTGAATTGCAGGGGGCAGGATACGAGCAGTACTTC.

As DNA, the CDR3 is TGCAGCGCCTTGACTAGCGGGAGTGTCTCAGGGGAGCAGTACTTC. As protein: CSALTSGSVSGEQYF. The chain uses TRBV20-1 and TRBJ2-7, with 12 bases fitting TRBD2. The germline CDR1 and CDR2 sequences are DFQATT and SNEGSKA (reference sequence). CDR3 size: 15 residues.

This clonotype was observed many times. The chain is built from TRBV7-2 and TRBJ1-1; D remains ambiguous. The CDR3 length is 15 residues. The V gene lost 0 bases and the J gene lost 5 bases, with 13 bases spanning the gap. From germline, CDR1 is SGHTA and CDR2 FQGNSA. The CDR3 sequence is CASSLAVMTGTEAFF. CDR3 coding DNA: TGTGCCAGCAGCTTAGCCGTGATGACTGGGACTGAAGCTTTCTTT. The full variable domain, completed using reference TRBV7-2 and TRBJ1-1, is GAGVSQSPSNKVTEKGKDVELRCDPISGHTALYWYRQSLGQGLEFLIYFQGNSAPDKSGLPSDRFSAERTGGSVSTLTIQRTQQEDSAVYLCASSLAVMTGTEAFFGQGTRLTVV.

This clonotype was seen repeatedly, ten times or more. The chain combines TRBV27 with TRBJ2-3, with 7 nucleotides matching TRBD1. Germline V CDR1 and CDR2: MNHEY, SMNVEV (reference sequence). J gave up 0 bases and V 4 bases, and 10 bases lay outside the gene matches. The CDR3 is 17 amino acids. CDR3 sequence: CASSSGQAPSSTDTQYF. The CDR3 nucleotides read TGTGCCAGCAGTTCCGGACAGGCTCCTTCTAGCACAGATACGCAGTATTTT.

This clonotype was recorded a few times. The genes are TRBV18 and TRBJ2-3; D gene ambiguous. Germline lookup yields CDR1 KGHSH and CDR2 LQKENI. The V and J ends lost 3 bases and 5 bases respectively, with 12 bases between them. This CDR3 region has 14 residues. The DNA for the CDR3 is TGTGCCAGCTCACCGCGCCGCGAGCGAGATACGCAGTATTTT. As protein: CASSPRRERDTQYF.

This rearrangement joins TRBV6-2 or TRBV6-3 to TRBJ1-1; D uncertain. CDR3 length: 13 amino acids. Deletions cut 4 bases from V and 4 bases from J, with 10 bases between. Germline V gives CDR1 MNHEY, CDR2 SVGEGT. The chain's CDR3 is CASSFSLGTEAFF. CDR3 nucleotides: TGTGCCAGCAGTTTTTCCTTGGGCACTGAAGCTTTCTTT.

V gene TRBV19 combines with J gene TRBJ2-1, with D possibly being TRBD1 (5 bases). Trimming stripped 7 bases from V and 9 bases from J, with 10 bases between. This CDR3 comprises 11 residues. Per germline, CDR1 LNHDA and CDR2 SQIVND (reference sequence). The CDR3 region is CASKGPGEQFF. CDR3 coding DNA: TGTGCCAGTAAGGGGCCAGGTGAGCAGTTCTTC.

This clonotype was counted between two and nine times. This chain links TRBV6-2 or TRBV6-3 with TRBJ2-5; D may be TRBD2 (6 bases). The V gene lost 0 bases and the J gene lost 2 bases, with 13 bases spanning the gap. The CDR3 sequence is 16 residues long. Germline V gene data show CDR1 as MNHEY and CDR2 as SVGEGT. The CDR3 spells CASSYSSGGLQETQYF. The CDR3 DNA is TGTGCCAGCAGTTACTCTAGCGGAGGACTACAAGAGACCCAGTACTTC.

The chain couples TRBV12-3 or TRBV12-4 to TRBJ2-2; D gene ambiguous. Trimming took 1 base from V and 4 from J, leaving 7 bases between them. This CDR3 is 14 amino acids long. CDR3 protein: CASSLGAGTGELFF. The CDR3 nucleotides read TGTGCCAGCAGTTTAGGTGCAGGCACCGGGGAGCTGTTTTTT.

This chain joins TRBV5-6 and TRBJ2-2; D might be TRBD2 (6 bases). Germline CDR1 SGHDT, CDR2 YYEEEE. V was cut by 3 bases and J by 3 bases, with 12 bases left in between. The CDR3 is made up of 15 amino acids. In DNA, the CDR3 is TGTGCCAGCAGCTCCGGGACTCCCTACACCGGGGAGCTGTTTTTT. Translated: CASSSGTPYTGELFF.

J is TRBJ2-5 and V is TRBV7-2; D unclear. This CDR3 has 13 amino acids. Trimming pared 1 base from V and 4 bases from J, leaving 7 bases between. Germline assignment: CDR1 SGHTA and CDR2 FQGNSA. CDR3 amino acids: CASSLGRLETQYF. CDR3 in DNA: TGTGCCAGCAGCTTAGGACGTTTAGAGACCCAGTACTTC.

This clonotype was seen repeatedly, ten times or more. The chain is built from TRBV7-2 and TRBJ2-1, with 10 positions matching TRBD2. Per germline, CDR1 SGHTA and CDR2 FQGNSA. Germline trimming cut 4 bases from V and 9 bases from J; bases unmatched to any gene: 15. The CDR3 totals 17 residues. The CDR3 sequence: CASSSRTSGSRGGEQFF. The CDR3 nucleotides read TGTGCCAGCAGCTCCCGGACTAGCGGCTCGAGAGGGGGTGAGCAGTTCTTC.

There are a few counts of this clonotype. The genes are TRBV28 and TRBJ1-1, with TRBD1 identical over 10 bases. Germline CDR1 reads MDHEN; CDR2 reads SYDVKM. This CDR3 region has 16 residues. Trimming removed 2 bases from V and 3 bases from J; junction bases left unmatched: 6. CDR3 residues: CASSLLDRGPYTEAFF. For the CDR3, the DNA is TGTGCCAGCAGTTTACTCGACAGGGGGCCGTACACTGAAGCTTTCTTT.

CDR3 sequence reads: CASSQNRGGGQPQHF. The DNA of the CDR3 is TGTGCCAGTAGTCAGAACAGGGGAGGCGGTCAGCCCCAGCATTTT. The genes are TRBV19 and TRBJ1-5; TRBD1 agrees at 7 bases. This CDR3 is built from 15 residues. Germline CDR1 LNHDA, CDR2 SQIVND (reference sequence). V lost 5 bases, J lost 6 bases, and 10 bases stayed unmatched.

This chain links TRBV20-1 with TRBJ1-3; D unresolved. Germline CDR1 and CDR2: DFQATT and SNEGSKA (reference sequence). This CDR3 contains 16 residues. V was cut by 3 bases and J by 0 bases, with 15 bases left in between. CDR3 loop: CSASPTLGNSGNTIYF. The DNA for the CDR3 is TGCAGTGCTAGCCCCACGCTAGGTAACTCTGGAAACACCATATATTTT.

This clonotype was counted ten times or more. This chain connects TRBV7-2 to TRBJ1-5; weak D call: TRBD1 (6 bases). V was cut by 2 bases and J by 0 bases, with 11 bases left in between. The length of the CDR3 is 16 residues. Germline V CDR1 and CDR2: SGHTA, FQGNSA. The CDR3 DNA sequence: TGTGCCAGCAGCTTATGGGACAAAAATAGCAATCAGCCCCAGCATTTT. It yields the protein CASSLWDKNSNQPQHF.

This clonotype was seen many times. The chain has TRBV6-5 and TRBJ2-5; D may be TRBD1 (5 bases). From germline, CDR1 is MNHEY and CDR2 SVGAGI. Between the trimmed V and J ends, which lost 6 bases and 2 bases, there was a span of 13 bases. CDR3 length: 14 residues. CDR3 region: CASSSPRVQETQYF. In nucleotides, the CDR3 is TGTGCCAGCAGCTCCCCCAGGGTACAAGAGACCCAGTACTTC.

A few counts support this clonotype. The chain links TRBV27 to TRBJ2-1, with a possible D match to TRBD2 (6 bases). CDR3 length: 14 amino acids. Between the trimmed V and J ends, which lost 2 bases and 5 bases, there was a span of 10 bases. The germline gives CDR1 MNHEY, CDR2 SMNVEV (reference sequence). The CDR3 sequence: CASSLRGSNNEQFF. The CDR3 DNA follows: TGTGCCAGCAGTTTACGGGGGTCCAACAATGAGCAGTTCTTC.

This clonotype has a handful of counts. The V and J genes are TRBV28 and TRBJ1-2, with no clear D. The CDR3 is 14 residues long. Trimming pared 6 bases from V and 6 bases from J, leaving 17 bases between. Germline V gives CDR1 MDHEN, CDR2 SYDVKM. In nucleotides, the CDR3 is TGTGCCAGCAGCGGGAGCGGCGGGGAGAATGGCTACACCTTC. This gives the protein CASSGSGGENGYTF.

The rearrangement links TRBV19 to TRBJ2-7; no definite D call. Germline V lookup: CDR1 LNHDA, CDR2 SQIVND (reference sequence). CDR3 size: 13 residues. Trimming left V 7 bases short and J 3 bases short, with 13 bases between. Written as DNA, the CDR3 is TGTGCCAGTACTATGGGCCCGGGCTACGAGCAGTACTTC. It yields the protein CASTMGPGYEQYF.

The gene calls are TRBV27 and TRBJ1-4, with a weak D call TRBD1 (5 bases). Germline CDR1 MNHEY, CDR2 SMNVEV (reference sequence). This CDR3 has 16 amino acids. V was pared by 5 bases and J by 7 bases, with 20 bases between. Written as DNA, the CDR3 is TGTGCCAGCAGTCGAGTCCCGGGGCGCTTTGGTGAAAAACTGTTTTTT. Encoded protein: CASSRVPGRFGEKLFF.

V is TRBV5-4 and J is TRBJ1-3; D gene ambiguous. Germline V lookup: CDR1 SGHNT, CDR2 YYREEE (reference sequence). The CDR3 spans 14 residues. The V and J ends lost 0 bases and 4 bases respectively, with 8 bases between them. The chain's CDR3 is CASSLEGFGNTIYF. CDR3 nucleotides: TGTGCCAGCAGCTTGGAAGGGTTCGGAAACACCATATATTTT.

In DNA, the CDR3 is TGTGCCAGCACCCCAACCGTGGGTGGGCCGGCAAACAATGAGCAGTTCTTC. This codes for CASTPTVGGPANNEQFF. The chain employs TRBV6-2 or TRBV6-3 and TRBJ2-1; D gene ambiguous. Between the trimmed V and J ends, which lost 7 bases and 5 bases, there was a span of 24 bases. The CDR3 has 17 residues. CDR1 MNHEY and CDR2 SVGEGT come from the germline V gene.